One sample yielded the 10 T cell receptor beta chains listed below, sequenced in a study of T cell responses to AZD1222 COVID-19 vaccine. Data came from immunoSEQ multiplex PCR; TCRdb stores just in-frame clones and leaves some out. The sample contains some 120,000 clones, 85% to 90% of which appear only once. The material sequenced was peripheral blood, taken on day 0 of AZD1222 vaccination. The origin of the receptors is an adult in good health.

This sequence joins TRBV20-1 and TRBJ2-7; D is unresolved. The CDR3 consists of 14 residues. Trimming pared 3 bases from V and 3 bases from J, leaving 15 bases between. Germline V CDR1 and CDR2: DFQATT, SNEGSKA (reference sequence). CDR3 sequence (DNA): TGCAGTGCTAGTGACCCCAGATCGGACTACGAGCAGTACTTC. Amino acids: CSASDPRSDYEQYF.

A note on this clone: Other DNA sequences in this sample translate to the same CDR3. This sequence joins TRBV12-3 or TRBV12-4 and TRBJ2-3; possible D gene TRBD1, 5 bases. The length of the CDR3 is 13 residues. The V gene lost 3 bases and the J gene lost 3 bases, with 7 bases spanning the gap. As DNA, the CDR3 is TGTGCCAGCAGTTTTCAGGGAACAGATACGCAGTATTTT. Amino acids: CASSFQGTDTQYF.

The genes are TRBV30 and TRBJ2-7; TRBD1 matches at 9 bases. The germline V gene encodes CDR1 GTSNPN and CDR2 SVGIG (reference sequence). The CDR3 has 14 residues. V gave up 1 base and J gave up 2 bases; unmatched junction bases: 3. The CDR3 loop is CAWSADRGTYEQYF. The CDR3 DNA is TGTGCCTGGAGTGCGGACAGGGGAACCTACGAGCAGTACTTC.

The CDR3, as DNA: TGCGCCAGCAGCAGACAGGCGACGAACACTGAAGCTTTCTTT. Its translation is CASSRQATNTEAFF. The chain joins TRBV4-1 to TRBJ1-1; a possible D gene is TRBD1 (6 bases). Germline V gives CDR1 MGHRA, CDR2 YSYEKL. Trimming removed 5 bases at V and 1 base at J, with 11 bases between. This CDR3 contains 14 residues.

The rearrangement links TRBV5-1 to TRBJ2-3; 11 positions match TRBD2. J lost 0 bases, V lost 0 bases, and 0 bases had no gene match. CDR1 and CDR2 (germline): SGHRS, YFSETQ. This CDR3 is built from 16 residues. For the CDR3, the DNA is TGCGCCAGCAGCTTGGGGACTAGCGGGAGCACAGATACGCAGTATTTT. Translated: CASSLGTSGSTDTQYF.

The chain links TRBV5-1 to TRBJ2-7; the match to TRBD1 covers 8 bases. V lost 4 bases, J lost 6 bases, and 9 bases stayed unmatched. CDR3 length: 14 residues. CDR1 SGHRS and CDR2 YFSETQ come from the germline V gene. The CDR3 loop reads CASSRTGGRSEQYF. The CDR3 bases are TGCGCCAGCAGCCGAACAGGGGGGCGGAGCGAGCAGTACTTC. The complete variable domain, with remaining parts taken from reference TRBV5-1 and TRBJ2-7, reads KAGVTQTPRYLIKTRGQQVTLSCSPISGHRSVSWYQQTPGQGLQFLFEYFSETQRNKGNFPGRFSGRQFSNSRSEMNVSTLELGDSALYLCASSRTGGRSEQYFGPGTRLTVT.

V is TRBV5-1 and J is TRBJ2-1; maybe TRBD2 (5 bases). The CDR3 contains 14 residues. Trimming stripped 2 bases from V and 6 bases from J, with 12 bases between. CDR1 and CDR2 from the germline V gene are SGHRS and YFSETQ. The CDR3 protein is CASSLGLAANEQFF. The CDR3 region has the DNA TGCGCCAGCAGCTTAGGGCTAGCAGCCAATGAGCAGTTCTTC.

The chain joins TRBV6-1 to TRBJ1-2; TRBD1 is a possible D gene (5 bases). Trimming took off 0 bases at V and 8 bases at J, with 13 bases between the two ends. The V gene's germline CDR1 is MNHNS and CDR2 SASEGT. The CDR3 is 14 residues long. The CDR3 is CASSEALWGRGYTF. DNA of the CDR3: TGTGCCAGCAGTGAAGCGCTATGGGGCCGGGGCTACACCTTC.

The rearrangement links TRBV7-9 to TRBJ2-1, with D maybe TRBD2 (6 bases). Trimming cost V 5 bases and J 5 bases, with 19 bases left between them. CDR3 length equals 16 residues. Germline CDR1 is SEHNR and CDR2 is FQNEAQ (reference sequence). The CDR3 spells CASSAALALSHNEQFF. The CDR3 nucleotides read TGTGCCAGCAGCGCCGCACTAGCTCTATCACACAATGAGCAGTTCTTC.

This chain uses TRBV6-5 with TRBJ1-1; 9 bases agree with TRBD1. This CDR3 is built from 15 residues. Unmatched junction bases numbered 8, after V lost 5 bases and J lost 4 bases. CDR1 and CDR2 (germline): MNHEY, SVGAGI. CDR3 bases: TGTGCCAGCAGTAACAGGGACAGGGTCGCCACTGAAGCTTTCTTT. It encodes CASSNRDRVATEAFF.